Sequencing of this T cell receptor (beta chain) was carried out in a study of identical twins. The V and J ends lost 3 bases and 1 base respectively, with 14 bases between them. Looked up from germline, CDR1 is KGHDR and CDR2 is SFDVKD. CDR3 size: 17 residues. TCRdb passed the 5' RACE reads through MiXCR, listing each CDR3 protein once. The repertoire holds under 900,000 distinct CDR3 sequences, with about 20% as singletons. This sample was also put to use in a study of T cells expressing NK-cell markers. As that study records: Six or seven donors carried dominant NKG2C+ clonotypes that made up about 1.0-7.5% of their CD8+ T cells.

The source material was PBMCs. The rearrangement joins TRBV24-1 to TRBJ2-2, with D possibly matching TRBD2 (6 bases). This sequence was found in a woman aged 18-30 years in good health. Here the CDR3 DNA reads TGTGCCACCAGTGATCCTGGGGGGAGACAGAACACCGGGGAGCTGTTTTTT. This translates into CATSDPGGRQNTGELFF.